These 11 T cell receptor beta chains originate from one sample sequenced in a study of cytomegalovirus exposure and HLA in healthy donors. Researchers ran the PCR with 60 Vbeta and 13 Jbeta primers. Libraries were prepared by immunoSEQ multiplex PCR; TCRdb keeps only in-frame clonotypes and omits some of them. The repertoire has around 200,000 clones, around 83% of them found once; the top ten carry around 1.6%. Material: PBMCs. These receptors came from a man in his fifties in good health and CMV-seronegative.

The chain recombines TRBV28 with TRBJ2-6, with TRBD1 as a possible D gene (5 bases). The CDR3 spans 17 residues. Germline lookup yields CDR1 MDHEN and CDR2 SYDVKM. Trimming took 3 bases from V and 4 from J, leaving 16 bases between them. CDR3 DNA: TGTGCCAGCAGTTTCCGCTTAGGGGCCTCCGGGGCCAACGTCCTGACTTTC. This encodes CASSFRLGASGANVLTF.

This clone has just one count. The CDR3 sequence: CSVAGEIETQYF. For the CDR3, the DNA is TGCAGCGTGGCGGGAGAGATAGAGACCCAGTACTTC. The V call is TRBV29-1, the J call TRBJ2-5; the match to TRBD2 covers 7 bases. The J segment lost 4 bases and the V segment lost 6 bases, leaving 5 bases of the junction unmatched. Germline assignment: CDR1 SQVTM and CDR2 ANQGSEA. The CDR3 runs 12 residues.

The chain carries TRBV19 and TRBJ1-2; TRBD1 is a possible D gene (6 bases). CDR1 and CDR2 (germline): LNHDA, SQIVND (reference sequence). CDR3 length: 16 residues. V shed 7 bases and J shed 2 bases, with 20 bases lying between them. CDR3 DNA: TGTGCCAGTACCCTTCAATGGGTGGACAGAAACTATGGCTACACCTTC. Its translation is CASTLQWVDRNYGYTF.

The chain has TRBV5-6 and TRBJ1-5, with 11 bases matching TRBD1. The CDR3 runs 17 residues. V trimming: 4 bases; J trimming: 1 base; junction bases outside the gene matches: 7. Looked up from germline, CDR1 is SGHDT and CDR2 is YYEEEE. The CDR3 coding sequence is TGTGCCAGCAGCCTCCGGACAGGGGGCCGGAGCAATCAGCCCCAGCATTTT. It codes for CASSLRTGGRSNQPQHF.

The chain uses TRBV11-3 and TRBJ1-3, with D uncertain. Germline V CDR1 and CDR2: SGHNT, YENEEA. The CDR3 spans 12 residues. V was cut by 8 bases and J by 0 bases, with 5 bases left in between. CDR3 region: CASSLSGNTIYF. DNA for the CDR3: TGTGCCAGCTCCCTCTCTGGAAACACCATATATTTT. Complete variable domain (other parts from reference TRBV11-3 and TRBJ1-3): EAGVVQSPRYKIIEKKQPVAFWCNPISGHNTLYWYLQNLGQGPELLIRYENEEAVDDSQLPKDRFSAERLKGVDSTLKIQPAELGDSAVYLCASSLSGNTIYFGEGSWLTVV.

This clone was seen a handful of times. The chain joins TRBV11-2 to TRBJ1-2; D not resolved. Trimming shortened V by 1 base and J by 0 bases, and 9 bases separated the two germline ends. The CDR3 contains 15 residues. Germline lookup yields CDR1 SGHAT and CDR2 FQNNGV. This chain's CDR3 is CASSLGLPTNYGYTF. CDR3 DNA sequence: TGTGCCAGCAGCTTAGGGCTCCCAACTAACTATGGCTACACCTTC.

In this sample, this clone turned up a few times. V gene TRBV4-1 combines with J gene TRBJ1-6; D remains ambiguous. The CDR3 is 16 residues long. V lost 4 bases and J lost 3, with 13 bases in between. Germline-derived CDR1 and CDR2 are MGHRA and YSYEKL. The CDR3 DNA follows: TGCGCCAGCAGCCGGGCTGGGGAGAGCTATAATTCACCCCTCCACTTT. Amino acid sequence: CASSRAGESYNSPLHF.

The V gene is TRBV7-2, the J gene TRBJ2-3, with 9 bases identical to TRBD2. The junction had 8 bases not matched to a gene; V was cut back by 5 bases and J by 2 bases. Germline CDR1 SGHTA, CDR2 FQGNSA. The CDR3 spans 16 residues. The CDR3 DNA reads as TGTGCCAGCAGCCCCTATGGCGGGGGGGCCACAGATACGCAGTATTTT. Translating it yields CASSPYGGGATDTQYF.

This chain joins TRBV9 and TRBJ2-3; possibly TRBD2 for D (6 bases). The CDR3 has 13 amino acids. Between the trimmed V and J ends, which lost 3 bases and 5 bases, there was a span of 10 bases. Germline values: CDR1 SGDLS, CDR2 YYNGEE. DNA for the CDR3: TGTGCCAGCAGCGGAAGGGGACTAGATACGCAGTATTTT. Its protein product is CASSGRGLDTQYF.

This clone appeared a few times. The V and J genes are TRBV15 and TRBJ2-7; 8 positions match TRBD2. Germline V CDR1 and CDR2: LNHNV, YYDKDF (reference sequence). The trim removed 3 bases at V and 4 bases at J, leaving 8 bases unmatched. The CDR3 is 15 amino acids. CDR3 DNA: TGTGCCACCAGCAGGGAAGCGGGAGTCTTATACGAGCAGTACTTC. It yields the protein CATSREAGVLYEQYF. Variable domain in full (rest from reference TRBV15 and TRBJ2-7): DAMVIQNPRYQVTQFGKPVTLSCSQTLNHNVMYWYQQKSSQAPKLLFHYYDKDFNNEADTPDNFQSRRPNTSFCFLDIRSPGLGDTAMYLCATSREAGVLYEQYFGPGTRLTVT.

V and J are TRBV2 and TRBJ1-4; D not resolved. Looked up from germline, CDR1 is SNHLY and CDR2 is FYNNEI. The CDR3 totals 14 residues. Trimming cost V 6 bases and J 7 bases, with 15 bases left between them. CDR3 sequence reads: CASRVKTVGEKLFF. CDR3 in DNA: TGTGCCAGCAGGGTGAAAACAGTGGGTGAAAAACTGTTTTTT.